The rows below give T cell receptor beta chains drawn from one sample of a study of naive and memory T cell subsets. From the UMI-ligation and nested PCR reads, TCRdb called clonotypes with MiXCR, one entry per CDR3 protein. The data contain tens of thousands of distinct CDR3 sequences, approximately 18% of them singletons. The sequenced sample was effector memory CD4+ T cells from blood. These receptors were obtained from a human donor in good health. CDR3s include the opening cysteine and the closing phenylalanine or tryptophan. The D gene is left open where the match is weak. Where a row states a size, it is once, few, many or the class of an expanded clone; other rows omit it.

clone_size	d_call	v_call	j_call	cdr3_aa
medium-sized	NA	TRBV4-3	TRBJ1-1	CASSQDTVGRNTEAFF
NA	TRBD1	TRBV28	TRBJ1-5	CASSDRASQPQHF
many	NA	TRBV9	TRBJ1-1	CASSVGGMGRTEAFF
medium-sized	NA	TRBV15	TRBJ2-7	CATSRDLGGPEQYF
few	TRBD1	TRBV7-9	TRBJ2-2	CASSSGTGSNTGELFF
few	TRBD2	TRBV20-1	TRBJ2-3	CSARVGGREADTQYF
NA	NA	TRBV20-1	TRBJ1-5	CSAPSKGGNQPQHF
few	NA	TRBV20-1	TRBJ1-5	CSASGSDYSNQPQHF
few	NA	TRBV14	TRBJ1-5	CASSQEVLLDQPQHF
NA	TRBD2	TRBV5-1	TRBJ2-7	CASRQEPGLAAEQYF
NA	NA	TRBV12-5	TRBJ2-7	CASVPPGSYEQYF
many	NA	TRBV19	TRBJ2-1	CASSIGFVAGASDEQFF
few	NA	TRBV7-2	TRBJ2-1	CASRLDRSSYNEQFF
medium-sized	NA	TRBV7-9	TRBJ1-2	CASSPSTSGYTF
many	TRBD1	TRBV6-5	TRBJ1-1	CASTSPDRAKSRAEAFF
few	NA	TRBV6-5	TRBJ2-7	CASSPILGQTAAYEQYF
NA	NA	TRBV6-6	TRBJ1-1	CASSYLPGAGTEAFF
many	NA	TRBV27	TRBJ1-5	CASSFDRNQPQHF
few	NA	TRBV5-5	TRBJ2-2	CASSLLVSGELFF
NA	NA	TRBV2	TRBJ2-7	CASSDRDSYEQYF
NA	NA	TRBV7-2	TRBJ2-5	CASMGGPGGTLRETQYF
medium-sized	NA	TRBV11-2	TRBJ2-1	CASSNRFGYEQFF
many	NA	TRBV28	TRBJ2-5	CASSAQGIQETQYF
NA	NA	TRBV24-1	TRBJ2-1	CATSDQAASSYNEQFF
few	TRBD2	TRBV6-6	TRBJ2-5	CASSALAGGQETQYF